This note documents a single TCR beta chain sequence. Its antigen is as yet unknown. Treatment defined: oral pan-JAK inhibitor, 5-10 mg twice daily. Germline V lookup: CDR1 SQVTM, CDR2 ANQGSEA. J lost 3 bases, V lost 3 bases, and 5 bases had no gene match. The CDR3 is made up of 13 amino acids. This entry is derived from a study of CD8+ T cells in alopecia areata. As for the study in general: Oral tofacitinib, 5 to 10 mg twice daily, was given in an open-label trial.

Whole-study results and caveats: Many expanded lesional clones remained in scalp and blood on tofacitinib. Higher clonality was seen in lesional scalp than in normal scalp, especially in alopecia totalis/universalis.

Isolated RNA was reverse transcribed into cDNA used as the sequencing template. The protocol was immunoSEQ multiplex PCR, while the TCRdb copy is restricted to in-frame clones and leaves out a portion. Of some 98,000 clones in the sample, around 60% were seen once. This TCR came from a human donor with alopecia areata. The V gene is TRBV29-1, the J gene TRBJ2-7; 7 bases align to TRBD1. The sample was CD8+ T cells sorted from blood, taken at week 4, from a patient treated with tofacitinib. DNA for the CDR3: TGCAGCGTTGAGAGACAGGGAGACTACGAGCAGTACTTC. This gives the protein CSVERQGDYEQYF.